This TCR beta chain was recorded in a study of cytomegalovirus exposure and HLA in healthy donors. Findings of the study overall: Rare TCR sequences dominated, though some public TCRs recurred in many donors. In a later analysis, HLA-associated beta chains showed higher expansion and lower generation probabilities than comparable chains.

With respect to this clone: No antigen is known for it.

Researchers ran the PCR with 60 Vbeta and 13 Jbeta primers. Method: immunoSEQ multiplex PCR; TCRdb's copy keeps in-frame clones and lacks some. Of 150,000 to 200,000 clones detected, 84% appear once; the ten largest clones hold around 0.97%. The V end was cut by 4 bases, the J end by 7 bases, with 10 bases between. CDR1 and CDR2 (germline): SGHRS, YFSETQ. There are 12 residues in the CDR3. The sequence was obtained from a man aged 25-45 years in good health and CMV-seronegative. This chain uses TRBV5-1 with TRBJ2-3; maybe TRBD2 (6 bases). Sequenced: PBMCs. This CDR3 reads CASSPGAYTQYF. The CDR3 DNA reads as TGCGCCAGCAGCCCGGGAGCTTATACGCAGTATTTT.